This TCR beta chain was sequenced during a study of blood T cells in healthy people across ages. V lost 6 bases and J lost 6; bases outside the gene matches: 12. The CDR3 length is 15 residues. CDR1 and CDR2 from the germline V gene are SEHNR and FQNEAQ (reference sequence). The second PCR ran roughly 7 to 12 cycles with a sample-barcoded 5' primer and J-beta primers. Using its own MiXCR run on the 5' RACE reads, TCRdb lists one record per CDR3 protein. The sample lists about 800,000 distinct CDR3 sequences, 20% to 30% seen once, with under 4.5% in the top ten. This clonotype was observed a handful of times. This same sample was also taken into another study, of T cells of mothers and their children. As that study records: Donors were three healthy Caucasian mothers and their six children.

This chain joins TRBV7-9 and TRBJ2-7; TRBD1 aligns across 9 bases. Sequencing was performed on blood. The sequence was collected from a boy between 5 and 17 years old in good health. CDR3 nucleotides: TGTGCCAGCAGTGACGCCGGGACAGGGTACGGCGAGCAGTACTTC. It specifies CASSDAGTGYGEQYF.